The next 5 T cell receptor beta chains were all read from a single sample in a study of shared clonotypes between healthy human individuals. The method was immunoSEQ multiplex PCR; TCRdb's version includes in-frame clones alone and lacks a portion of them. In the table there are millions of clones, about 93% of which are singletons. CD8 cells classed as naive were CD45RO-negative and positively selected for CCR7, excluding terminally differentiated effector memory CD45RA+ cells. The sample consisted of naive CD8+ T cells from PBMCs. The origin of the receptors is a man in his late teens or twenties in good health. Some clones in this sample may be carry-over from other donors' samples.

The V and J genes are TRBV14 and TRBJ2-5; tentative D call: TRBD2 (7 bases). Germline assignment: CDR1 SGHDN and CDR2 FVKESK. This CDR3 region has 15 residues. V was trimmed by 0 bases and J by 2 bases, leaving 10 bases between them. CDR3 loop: CASSQEGGGQETQYF. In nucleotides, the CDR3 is TGTGCCAGCAGCCAAGAGGGAGGGGGGCAAGAGACCCAGTACTTC.

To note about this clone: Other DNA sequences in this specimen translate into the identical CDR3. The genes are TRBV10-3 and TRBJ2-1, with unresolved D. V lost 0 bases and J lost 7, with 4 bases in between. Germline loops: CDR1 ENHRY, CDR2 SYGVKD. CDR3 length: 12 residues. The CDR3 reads CAISESGNEQFF. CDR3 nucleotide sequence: TGTGCCATCAGTGAGTCGGGGAATGAGCAGTTCTTC.

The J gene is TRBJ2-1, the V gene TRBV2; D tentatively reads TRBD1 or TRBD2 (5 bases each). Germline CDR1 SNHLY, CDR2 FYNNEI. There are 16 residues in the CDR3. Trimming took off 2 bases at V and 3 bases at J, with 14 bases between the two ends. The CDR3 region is CASSEKGTVNYNEQFF. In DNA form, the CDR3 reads TGTGCCAGCAGTGAAAAAGGGACCGTGAACTACAATGAGCAGTTCTTC.

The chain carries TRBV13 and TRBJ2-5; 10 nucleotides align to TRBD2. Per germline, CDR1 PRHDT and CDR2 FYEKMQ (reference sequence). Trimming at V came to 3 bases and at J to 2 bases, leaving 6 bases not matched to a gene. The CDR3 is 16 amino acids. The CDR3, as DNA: TGTGCCAGCAGCTTGAGACTAGCGGGCGCTCAAGAGACCCAGTACTTC. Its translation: CASSLRLAGAQETQYF.

This chain's CDR3 is CAISEPFREGGPYEQYF. CDR3 nucleotides: TGTGCCATCAGTGAGCCCTTCAGGGAGGGGGGCCCCTACGAGCAGTACTTC. V gene TRBV10-3 combines with J gene TRBJ2-7; D may be TRBD2 (7 bases). Germline V gene data show CDR1 as ENHRY and CDR2 as SYGVKD. The CDR3 contains 17 residues. The V end lost 2 bases, the J end lost 2 bases, and 19 bases lay between the germline ends.